The source of this TCR beta chain is a study of T cell repertoires in cytomegalovirus infection. Study-level information: Through public TCR beta signatures, both CMV infection and matching HLA type were indicated.

TCRdb recomputed calls from the reads with MiXCR, one row per CDR3 protein. There are approximately 490,000 distinct CDR3 sequences in the sample; approximately 10% occur only once, and about a tenth lies in the top ten. CDR1 KGHDR and CDR2 SFDVKD come from the germline V gene. This CDR3 has 17 amino acids. Deletions cut 4 bases from V and 0 bases from J, with 15 bases between. About this clonotype itself: No antigen is known for it.

Study-wide points: The ex vivo response showed dominance by HLA-C-restricted CMV-specific TCR beta clonotypes. Adding up the frequency of public TCR beta families identified people who carried CMV plus the relevant HLA.

The receptor was derived from a human donor in good health (CMV status not recorded). Some clones in this sample may be carry-over from other donors' samples. This sequence joins TRBV24-1 and TRBJ2-1, with D perhaps TRBD1 (5 bases). Sequenced: PBMCs. Here the CDR3 reads CATSDSIRASSYNEQFF. CDR3 coding DNA: TGTGCCACCAGTGACTCGATCAGGGCGAGCTCCTACAATGAGCAGTTCTTC.